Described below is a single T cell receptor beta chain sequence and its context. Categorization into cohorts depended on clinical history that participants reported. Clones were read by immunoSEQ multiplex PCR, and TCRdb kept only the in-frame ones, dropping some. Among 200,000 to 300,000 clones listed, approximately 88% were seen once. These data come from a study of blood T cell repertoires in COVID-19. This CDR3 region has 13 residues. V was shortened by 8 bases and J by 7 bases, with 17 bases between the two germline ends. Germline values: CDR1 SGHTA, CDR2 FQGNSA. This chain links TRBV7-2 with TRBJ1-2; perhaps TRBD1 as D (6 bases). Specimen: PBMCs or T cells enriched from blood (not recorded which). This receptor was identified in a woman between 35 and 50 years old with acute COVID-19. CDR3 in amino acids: CASALGGRIGYTF. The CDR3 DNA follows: TGTGCCAGCGCGTTAGGGGGAAGGATTGGCTACACCTTC.